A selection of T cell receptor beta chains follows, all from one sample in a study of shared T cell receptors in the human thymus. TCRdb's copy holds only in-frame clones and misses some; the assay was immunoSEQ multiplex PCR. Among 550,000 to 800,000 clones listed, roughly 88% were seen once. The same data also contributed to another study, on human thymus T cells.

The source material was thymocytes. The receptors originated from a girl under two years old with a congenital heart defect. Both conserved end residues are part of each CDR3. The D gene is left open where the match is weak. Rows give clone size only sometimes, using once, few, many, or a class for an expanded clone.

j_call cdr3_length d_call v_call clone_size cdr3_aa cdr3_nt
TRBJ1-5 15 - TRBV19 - CASSQHGQSNQPQHF TGTGCCAGTAGCCAGCACGGACAGAGCAATCAGCCCCAGCATTTT
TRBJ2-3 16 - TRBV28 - CASSLSGLSSTDTQYF TGTGCCAGCAGTTTGAGCGGACTATCCAGCACAGATACGCAGTATTTT
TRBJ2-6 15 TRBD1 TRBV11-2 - CASSYRGGGANVLTF TGTGCCAGCAGCTACAGGGGCGGCGGGGCCAACGTCCTGACTTTC
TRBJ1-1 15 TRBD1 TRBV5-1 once CASSLGTGGITEAFF TGCGCCAGCAGCTTGGGGACAGGGGGTATCACTGAAGCTTTCTTT
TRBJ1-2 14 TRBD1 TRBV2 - CASSEEGQLDGYTF TGTGCCAGCAGTGAAGAGGGACAGTTGGATGGCTACACCTTC
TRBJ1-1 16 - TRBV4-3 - CASSQHRVQMNTEAFF TGCGCCAGCAGCCAACACAGGGTTCAGATGAACACTGAAGCTTTCTTT
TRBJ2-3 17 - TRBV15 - CATSRDRRGGDSNTQYF TGTGCCACCAGCAGAGATCGGAGGGGGGGGGACTCTAATACGCAGTATTTT
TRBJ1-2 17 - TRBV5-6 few CASSFGHVRETNYGYTF TGTGCCAGCAGCTTCGGTCATGTCAGGGAAACTAACTATGGCTACACCTTC
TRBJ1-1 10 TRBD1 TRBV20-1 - CSGGDRKAFF TGCAGTGGGGGGGACAGGAAAGCTTTCTTT
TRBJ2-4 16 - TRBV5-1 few CASSLAGNLSKNIQYF TGCGCCAGCAGCTTGGCCGGGAACCTATCCAAAAACATTCAGTACTTC
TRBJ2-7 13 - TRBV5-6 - CASSLQQVTEQYF TGTGCCAGCAGCCTCCAACAGGTGACCGAGCAGTACTTC
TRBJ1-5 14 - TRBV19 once CASTAGECNQPQHF TGTGCCAGCACCGCAGGGGAATGCAATCAGCCCCAGCATTTT
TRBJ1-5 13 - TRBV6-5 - CASNQGRGQPQHF TGTGCCAGCAACCAGGGGCGAGGTCAGCCCCAGCATTTT
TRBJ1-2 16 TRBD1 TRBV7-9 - CATQDRGHQANYGYTF TGTGCCACCCAAGACAGGGGCCACCAAGCTAACTATGGCTACACCTTC
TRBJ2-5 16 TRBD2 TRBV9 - CASSAEAGTYQETQYF TGTGCCAGCAGCGCAGAAGCGGGGACGTACCAAGAGACCCAGTACTTC
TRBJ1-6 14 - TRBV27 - CASRPKIRVSPLHF TGTGCCAGCAGGCCTAAGATCCGGGTTTCACCCCTCCACTTT
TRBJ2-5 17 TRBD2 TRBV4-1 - CASSQVTSGGIRETQYF TGCGCCAGCAGCCAAGTGACTAGCGGGGGGATACGAGAGACCCAGTACTTC
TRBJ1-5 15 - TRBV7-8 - CASSFQGYSNQPQHF TGTGCCAGCAGCTTTCAGGGTTATAGCAATCAGCCCCAGCATTTT
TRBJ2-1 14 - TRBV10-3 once CAISESDSVNEQFF TGTGCCATCAGTGAGTCTGATAGCGTCAATGAGCAGTTCTTC
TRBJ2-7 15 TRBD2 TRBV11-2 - CASSLSGGRAYEQYF TGTGCCAGCTCCCTCAGCGGGGGGCGAGCCTACGAGCAGTACTTC
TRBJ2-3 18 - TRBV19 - CASSIVRGDPPGTDTQYF TGTGCCAGTAGTATAGTTCGCGGGGACCCGCCGGGGACAGATACGCAGTATTTT
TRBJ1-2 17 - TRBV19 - CASSIRPPDRTRKGYTF TGTGCCAGTAGTATCCGCCCCCCCGACAGGACTCGGAAAGGCTACACCTTC
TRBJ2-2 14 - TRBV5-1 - CASSSQANTGELFF TGCGCCAGCAGCTCGCAGGCTAACACCGGAGAGCTGTTTTTT
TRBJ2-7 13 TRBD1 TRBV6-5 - CASSDRGLWEQYF TGTGCCAGTTCGGACAGGGGTTTGTGGGAGCAGTACTTC
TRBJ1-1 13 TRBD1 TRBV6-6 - CASSYQGDTEAFF TGTGCCAGCAGTTACCAGGGGGACACTGAAGCTTTCTTT
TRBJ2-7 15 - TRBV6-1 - CASSGQGPWDYEQYF TGTGCCAGCAGTGGCCAGGGTCCTTGGGACTACGAGCAGTACTTC
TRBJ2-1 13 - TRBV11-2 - CASSLVLNNEQFF TGTGCCAGCAGCTTAGTTTTAAACAATGAGCAGTTCTTC
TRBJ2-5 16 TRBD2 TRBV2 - CASHKGEQGGRGAQYF TGTGCCAGCCACAAAGGGGAACAGGGAGGGCGGGGGGCCCAGTACTTC
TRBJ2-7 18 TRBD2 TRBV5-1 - CASSLSSGGQLYSYEQYF TGCGCCAGCAGCTTGAGTAGCGGGGGTCAACTGTACTCCTACGAGCAGTACTTC
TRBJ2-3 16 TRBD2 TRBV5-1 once CASSLSRGIHTDTQYF TGCGCCAGCAGCCTCTCGCGGGGGATACACACAGATACGCAGTATTTT
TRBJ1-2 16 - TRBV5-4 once CASSSHRDTRRYGYTF TGTGCCAGCAGCAGCCACCGGGACACCCGGCGGTATGGCTACACCTTC
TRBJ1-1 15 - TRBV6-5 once CASSYSFLDSTEAFF TGTGCCAGCAGTTACTCTTTTTTAGATAGCACTGAAGCTTTCTTT
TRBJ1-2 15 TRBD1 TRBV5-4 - CASSLKGQANYGYTF TGTGCCAGCAGCTTGAAGGGACAGGCGAACTATGGCTACACCTTC
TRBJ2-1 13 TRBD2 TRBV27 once CASSLTSGNEQFF TGTGCCAGCAGCCTTACTAGCGGCAATGAGCAGTTCTTC
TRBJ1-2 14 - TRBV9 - CASSVGRAKYGYTF TGTGCCAGCAGCGTAGGCAGGGCCAAGTATGGCTACACCTTC
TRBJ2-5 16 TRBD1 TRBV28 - CASSLLGQALQETQYF TGTGCCAGCAGTTTATTAGGACAGGCCCTACAAGAGACCCAGTACTTC
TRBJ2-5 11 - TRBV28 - CASNFRETQYF TGTGCCAGCAATTTCCGGGAGACCCAGTACTTC
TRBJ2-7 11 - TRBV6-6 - CASSSPTGGYF TGTGCCAGCTCCTCCCCTACGGGTGGGTACTTC
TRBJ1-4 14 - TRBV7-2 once CASSSRNRGEKLFF TGTGCCAGCAGCTCCCGGAACCGGGGTGAAAAACTGTTTTTT
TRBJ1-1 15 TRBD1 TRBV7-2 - CASSLVGTDNTEAFF TGTGCCAGCAGCTTAGTAGGGACAGATAACACTGAAGCTTTCTTT
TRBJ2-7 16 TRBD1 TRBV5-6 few CASSHLWGTVGHEQYF TGTGCCAGCAGCCACCTCTGGGGGACAGTTGGCCACGAGCAGTACTTC
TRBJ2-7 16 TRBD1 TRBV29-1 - CSVKGQWTGHPYEQYF TGCAGCGTTAAAGGCCAATGGACAGGGCACCCCTACGAGCAGTACTTC
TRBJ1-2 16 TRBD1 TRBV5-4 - CASSSGQGSSNYGYTF TGTGCCAGCAGTTCGGGACAGGGCTCCTCGAACTATGGCTACACCTTC
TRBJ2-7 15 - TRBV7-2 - CASSLALQGTYEQYF TGTGCCAGCAGCTTAGCTCTCCAGGGGACCTACGAGCAGTACTTC
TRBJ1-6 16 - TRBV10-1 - CASRTETSSYNSPLHF TGCGCCAGCAGGACAGAAACGAGCTCCTATAATTCACCCCTCCACTTT
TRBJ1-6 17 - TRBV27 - CASSFAGESSYNSPLHF TGTGCCAGCAGTTTTGCAGGGGAAAGCTCCTATAATTCACCCCTCCACTTT
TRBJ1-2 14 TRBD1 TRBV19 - CASSRQGRFYGYTF TGTGCCAGTAGCCGACAGGGGCGATTCTATGGCTACACCTTC
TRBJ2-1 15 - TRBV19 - CASSHDRPYYNEQFF TGTGCCAGTAGTCACGACAGGCCGTACTACAATGAGCAGTTCTTC
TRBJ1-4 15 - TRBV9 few CASSVGGATNEKLFF TGTGCCAGCAGCGTAGGGGGGGCAACTAATGAAAAACTGTTTTTT
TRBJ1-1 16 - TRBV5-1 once CASYRGVGGMNTEAFF TGCGCCAGCTACCGGGGGGTTGGGGGGATGAACACTGAAGCTTTCTTT
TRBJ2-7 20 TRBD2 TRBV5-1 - CASSFDISPGLATKSYEQYF TGCGCCAGCAGCTTCGACATTAGCCCGGGACTAGCGACAAAATCCTACGAGCAGTACTTC
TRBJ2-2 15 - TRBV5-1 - CASSLASTYTGELFF TGCGCCAGCAGCTTGGCTTCGACATACACCGGGGAGCTGTTTTTT